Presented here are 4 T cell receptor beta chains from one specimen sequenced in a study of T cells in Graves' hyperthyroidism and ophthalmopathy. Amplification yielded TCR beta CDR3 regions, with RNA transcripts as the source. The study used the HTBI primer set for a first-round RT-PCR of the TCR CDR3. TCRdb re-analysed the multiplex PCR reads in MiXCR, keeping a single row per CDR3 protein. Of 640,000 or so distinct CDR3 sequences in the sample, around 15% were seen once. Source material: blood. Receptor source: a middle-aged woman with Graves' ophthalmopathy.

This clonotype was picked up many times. CDR3 DNA: TGTGCCAGCAGTTTAGGGGGGGAAAAACTGTTTTTT. Translated: CASSLGGEKLFF. The rearrangement joins TRBV12-3 or TRBV12-4 to TRBJ1-4; TRBD1 might be the D (5 bases). Deletions cut 1 base from V and 8 bases from J, with 5 bases between. This CDR3 comprises 12 residues.

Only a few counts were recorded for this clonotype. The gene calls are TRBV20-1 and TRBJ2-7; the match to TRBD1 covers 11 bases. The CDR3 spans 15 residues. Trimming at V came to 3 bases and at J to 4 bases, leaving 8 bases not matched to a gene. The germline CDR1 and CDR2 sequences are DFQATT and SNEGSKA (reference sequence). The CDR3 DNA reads TGCAGTGCTAGTGCTTGGGACAGGGGGTTTTACGAGCAGTACTTC. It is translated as CSASAWDRGFYEQYF.

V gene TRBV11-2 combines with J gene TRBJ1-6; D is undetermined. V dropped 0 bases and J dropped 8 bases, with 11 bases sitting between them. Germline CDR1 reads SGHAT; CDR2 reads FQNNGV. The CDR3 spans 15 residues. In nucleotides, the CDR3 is TGTGCCAGCAGCTTAGATCCCGGAGTTTATTCACCCCTCCACTTT. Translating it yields CASSLDPGVYSPLHF.

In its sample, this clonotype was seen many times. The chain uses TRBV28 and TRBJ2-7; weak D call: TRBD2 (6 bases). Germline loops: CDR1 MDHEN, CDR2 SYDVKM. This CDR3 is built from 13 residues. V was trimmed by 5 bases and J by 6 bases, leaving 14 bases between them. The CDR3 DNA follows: TGTGCCAGCAGTGTTCTCCGGGGAGGCGAGCAGTACTTC. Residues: CASSVLRGGEQYF.